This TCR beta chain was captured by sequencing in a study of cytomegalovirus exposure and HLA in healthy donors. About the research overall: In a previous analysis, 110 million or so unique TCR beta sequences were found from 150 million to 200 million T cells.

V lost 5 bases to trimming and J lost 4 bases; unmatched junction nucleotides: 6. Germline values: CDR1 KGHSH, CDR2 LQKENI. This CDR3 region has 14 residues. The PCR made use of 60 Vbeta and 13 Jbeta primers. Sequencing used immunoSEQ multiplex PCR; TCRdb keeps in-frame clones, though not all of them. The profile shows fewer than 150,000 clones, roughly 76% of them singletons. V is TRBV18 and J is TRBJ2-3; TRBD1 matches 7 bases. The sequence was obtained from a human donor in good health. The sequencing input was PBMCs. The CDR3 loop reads CASSNRQGSDTQYF. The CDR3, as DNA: TGTGCCAGCTCAAACCGACAGGGATCAGATACGCAGTATTTT.